This TCR beta chain was sequenced for a study of memory CD4+ T cells and cytomegalovirus serostatus. Study as a whole: Healthy Belgian adult donors included fewer than 10 CMV-positive and 20 to 30 CMV-negative people.

The table came from immunoSEQ multiplex PCR; TCRdb's copy has only in-frame clones and leaves some out. The sample lists approximately 40,000 clones, over 65% seen once, with 5% to 7% in the top ten. The sort gate was single viable CD3+CD4+CD8-CD45RO+ cells for memory CD4+ T cells. Donors' CMV status reflects serum IgG against pp150, pp28, p38, p52. Total CD4+ T cells were enriched by CD4 positive selection. With V trimmed by 6 bases and J by 14 bases, 12 bases remained unmatched. From germline, CDR1 is MNHEY and CDR2 SVGAGI. CDR3 length equals 14 residues. A note on this clone: The antigen is not known.

General study points: Suggested: most of the CMV-linked TCR signature lies in CD4+ memory cells.

This clonotype was sampled from an adult in good health and CMV-seronegative. Material for sequencing was memory CD4+ T cells from blood. The chain has TRBV6-5 and TRBJ1-4; 10 bases match TRBD1. CDR3 sequence (DNA): TGTGCCAGCAGAACAATGGGACAGGGGCGGCGGCTGTTTTTT. Encoded protein: CASRTMGQGRRLFF.